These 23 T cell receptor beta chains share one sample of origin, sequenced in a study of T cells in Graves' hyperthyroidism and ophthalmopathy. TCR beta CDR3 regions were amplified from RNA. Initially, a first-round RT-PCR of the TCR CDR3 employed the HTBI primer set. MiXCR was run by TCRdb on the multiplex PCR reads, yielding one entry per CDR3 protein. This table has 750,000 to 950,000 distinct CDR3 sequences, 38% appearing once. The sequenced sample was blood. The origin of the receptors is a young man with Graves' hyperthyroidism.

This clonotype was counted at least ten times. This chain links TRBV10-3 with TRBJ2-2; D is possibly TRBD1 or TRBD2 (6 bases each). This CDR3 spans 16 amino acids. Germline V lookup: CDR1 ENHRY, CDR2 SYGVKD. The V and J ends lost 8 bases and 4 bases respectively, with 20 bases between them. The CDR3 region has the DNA TGTGCCATCTCCGGGGGCCCAGCGGAGGGCACCGGGGAGCTGTTTTTT. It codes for CAISGGPAEGTGELFF.

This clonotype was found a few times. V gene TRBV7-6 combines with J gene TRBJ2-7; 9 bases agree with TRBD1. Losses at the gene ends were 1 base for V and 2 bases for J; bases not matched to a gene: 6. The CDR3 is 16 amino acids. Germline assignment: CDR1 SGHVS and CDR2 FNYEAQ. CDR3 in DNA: TGTGCCAGCAGCTTAGGCACGGGACAGGGTCCCTACGAGCAGTACTTC. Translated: CASSLGTGQGPYEQYF.

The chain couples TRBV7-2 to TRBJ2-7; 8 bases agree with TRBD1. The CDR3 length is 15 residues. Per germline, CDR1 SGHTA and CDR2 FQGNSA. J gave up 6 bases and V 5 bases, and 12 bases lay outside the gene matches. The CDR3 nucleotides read TGTGCCAGCAGCCAAAAACGACAGGGGACGGGCGAGCAGTACTTC. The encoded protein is CASSQKRQGTGEQYF. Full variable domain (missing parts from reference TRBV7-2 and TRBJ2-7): GAGVSQSPSNKVTEKGKDVELRCDPISGHTALYWYRQSLGQGLEFLIYFQGNSAPDKSGLPSDRFSAERTGGSVSTLTIQRTQQEDSAVYLCASSQKRQGTGEQYFGPGTRLTVT.

CDR3 amino acids: CASSPRTGGGQYF. Written as DNA, the CDR3 is TGTGCCAGCAGCCCGAGGACTGGTGGAGGGCAGTACTTC. The V and J genes are TRBV5-8 and TRBJ2-7; a weak D match, TRBD2 (5 bases). Trimming took 4 bases from V and 9 from J, leaving 17 bases between them. Germline CDR1 reads SGHTS; CDR2 reads YDEGEE. The CDR3 runs 13 residues.

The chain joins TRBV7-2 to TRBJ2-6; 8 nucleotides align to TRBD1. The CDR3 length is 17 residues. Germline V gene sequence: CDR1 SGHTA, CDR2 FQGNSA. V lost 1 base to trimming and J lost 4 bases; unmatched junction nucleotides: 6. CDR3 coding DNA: TGTGCCAGCAGCTTAGGGACAGGGACCACCGGGGCCAACGTCCTGACTTTC. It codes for CASSLGTGTTGANVLTF.

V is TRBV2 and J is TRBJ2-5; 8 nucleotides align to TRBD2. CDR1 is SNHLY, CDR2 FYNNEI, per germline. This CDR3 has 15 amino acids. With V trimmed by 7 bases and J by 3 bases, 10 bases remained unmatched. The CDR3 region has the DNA TGTGCCAGCACCCCTGCGGGGGGAAGCGAAGAGACCCAGTACTTC. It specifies CASTPAGGSEETQYF.

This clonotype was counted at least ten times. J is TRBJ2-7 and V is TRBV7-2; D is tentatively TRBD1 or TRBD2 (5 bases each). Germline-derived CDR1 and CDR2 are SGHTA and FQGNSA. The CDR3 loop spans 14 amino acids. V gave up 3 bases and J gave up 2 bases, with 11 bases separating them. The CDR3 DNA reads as TGTGCCAGCAGCTTTTTCGTGGGACCCTACGAGCAGTACTTC. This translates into CASSFFVGPYEQYF.

The CDR3 sequence: CASSQDRGGSVYEQYF. As DNA, the CDR3 is TGCGCCAGCAGCCAAGATCGAGGCGGGAGTGTCTACGAGCAGTACTTC. The chain recombines TRBV4-3 with TRBJ2-7, with 7 bases aligning to TRBD2. The J segment lost 3 bases and the V segment lost 0 bases, leaving 8 bases of the junction unmatched. There are 16 residues in the CDR3. Germline CDR1 is LGHNA and CDR2 is YSLEER.

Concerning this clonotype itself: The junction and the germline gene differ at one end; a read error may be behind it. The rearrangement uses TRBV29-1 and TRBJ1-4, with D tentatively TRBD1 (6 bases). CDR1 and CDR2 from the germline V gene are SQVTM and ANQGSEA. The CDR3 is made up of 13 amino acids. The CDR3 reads CSFEGGDEEKLFF. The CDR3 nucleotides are TGCAGCTTTGAAGGGGGAGACGAGGAAAAACTGTTTTTT.

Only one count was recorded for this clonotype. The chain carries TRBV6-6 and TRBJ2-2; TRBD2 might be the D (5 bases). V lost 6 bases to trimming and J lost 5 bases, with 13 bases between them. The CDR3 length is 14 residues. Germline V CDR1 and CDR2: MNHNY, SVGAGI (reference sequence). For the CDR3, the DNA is TGTGCCAGCAGAGTCAGGACTGGGACCGGGGAGCTGTTTTTT. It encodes CASRVRTGTGELFF.

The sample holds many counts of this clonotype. The CDR3 is CASSQQGDGNQPQHF. In DNA form, the CDR3 reads TGTGCCAGCAGCCAACAGGGGGATGGCAATCAGCCCCAGCATTTT. The chain employs TRBV12-3 or TRBV12-4 and TRBJ1-5; 8 bases map to TRBD1. There are 15 residues in the CDR3. Trimming removed 6 bases from V and 2 bases from J; junction bases left unmatched: 6.

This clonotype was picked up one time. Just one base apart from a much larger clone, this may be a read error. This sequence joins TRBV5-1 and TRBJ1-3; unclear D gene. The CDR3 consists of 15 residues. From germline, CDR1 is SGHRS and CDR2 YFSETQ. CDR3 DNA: TGCGCCAGCAGCTTGGGACACCGCTCTGGAGACACCATATATTTT. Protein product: CASSLGHRSGDTIYF. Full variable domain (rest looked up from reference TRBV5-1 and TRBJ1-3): KAGVTQTPRYLIKTRGQQVTLSCSPISGHRSVSWYQQTPGQGLQFLFEYFSETQRNKGNFPGRFSGRQFSNSRSEMNVSTLELGDSALYLCASSLGHRSGDTIYFGEGSWLTVV.

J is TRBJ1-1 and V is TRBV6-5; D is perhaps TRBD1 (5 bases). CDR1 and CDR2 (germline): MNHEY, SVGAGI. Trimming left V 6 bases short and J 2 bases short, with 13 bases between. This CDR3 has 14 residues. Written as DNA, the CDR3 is TGTGCCAGCAGCTTAGGGGCTACAAACACTGAAGCTTTCTTT. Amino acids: CASSLGATNTEAFF.

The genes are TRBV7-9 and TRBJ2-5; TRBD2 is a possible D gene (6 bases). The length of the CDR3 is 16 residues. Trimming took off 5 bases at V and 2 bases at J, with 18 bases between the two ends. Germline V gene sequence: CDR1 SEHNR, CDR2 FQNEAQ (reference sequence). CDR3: CASSRGFETAQETQYF. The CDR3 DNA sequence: TGTGCCAGCAGCCGGGGGTTCGAGACAGCACAAGAGACCCAGTACTTC.

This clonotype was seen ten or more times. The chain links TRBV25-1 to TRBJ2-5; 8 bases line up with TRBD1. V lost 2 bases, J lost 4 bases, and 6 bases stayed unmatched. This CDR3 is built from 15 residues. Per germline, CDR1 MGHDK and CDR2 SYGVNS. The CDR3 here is CASSEIRTGPETQYF. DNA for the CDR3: TGTGCCAGCAGTGAAATCCGGACAGGGCCAGAGACCCAGTACTTC.

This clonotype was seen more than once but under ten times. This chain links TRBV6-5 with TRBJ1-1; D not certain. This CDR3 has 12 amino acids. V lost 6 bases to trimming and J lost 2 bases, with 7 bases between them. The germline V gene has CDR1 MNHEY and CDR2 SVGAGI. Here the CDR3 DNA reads TGTGCCAGCAGGAAATACAACACTGAAGCTTTCTTT. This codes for CASRKYNTEAFF.

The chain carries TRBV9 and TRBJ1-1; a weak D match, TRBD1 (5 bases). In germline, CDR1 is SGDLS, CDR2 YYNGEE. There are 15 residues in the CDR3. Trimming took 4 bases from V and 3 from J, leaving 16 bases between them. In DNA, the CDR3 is TGTGCCAGCAGCCTACTGGGGGACGGGTACACTGAAGCTTTCTTT. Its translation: CASSLLGDGYTEAFF. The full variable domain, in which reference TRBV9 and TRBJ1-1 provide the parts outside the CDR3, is DSGVTQTPKHLITATGQRVTLRCSPRSGDLSVYWYQQSLDQGLQFLIQYYNGEERAKGNILERFSAQQFPDLHSELNLSSLELGDSALYFCASSLLGDGYTEAFFGQGTRLTVV.

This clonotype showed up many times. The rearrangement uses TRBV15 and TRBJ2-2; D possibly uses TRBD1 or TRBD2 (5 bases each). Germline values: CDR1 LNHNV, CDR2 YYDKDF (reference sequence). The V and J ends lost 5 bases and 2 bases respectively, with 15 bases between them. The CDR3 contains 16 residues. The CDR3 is CATSGGTVLNTGELFF. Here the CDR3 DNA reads TGTGCCACCAGCGGGGGTACCGTGCTTAACACCGGGGAGCTGTTTTTT.

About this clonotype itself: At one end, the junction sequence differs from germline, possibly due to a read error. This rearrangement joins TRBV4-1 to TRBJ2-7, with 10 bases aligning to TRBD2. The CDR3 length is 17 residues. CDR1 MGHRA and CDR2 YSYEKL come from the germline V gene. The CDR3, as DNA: TGTGCCAGCAGCCTACCCCAATATGGGACTAGCGTCTACGAGCAGTACTTC. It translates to CASSLPQYGTSVYEQYF.

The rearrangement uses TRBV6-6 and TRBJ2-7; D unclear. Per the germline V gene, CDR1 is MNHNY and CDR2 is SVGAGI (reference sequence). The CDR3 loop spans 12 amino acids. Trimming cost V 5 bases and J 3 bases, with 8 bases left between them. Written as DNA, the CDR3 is TGTGCCAGCAGTCCGGAGCTCTACGAGCAGTACTTC. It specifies CASSPELYEQYF.

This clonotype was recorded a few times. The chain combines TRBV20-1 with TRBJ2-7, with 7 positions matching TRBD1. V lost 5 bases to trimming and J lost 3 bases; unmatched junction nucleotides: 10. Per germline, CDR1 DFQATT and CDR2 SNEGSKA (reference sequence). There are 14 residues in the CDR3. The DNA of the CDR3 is TGCAGTGCTTTCCCAGGACAGGCGGACTACGAGCAGTACTTC. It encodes CSAFPGQADYEQYF.

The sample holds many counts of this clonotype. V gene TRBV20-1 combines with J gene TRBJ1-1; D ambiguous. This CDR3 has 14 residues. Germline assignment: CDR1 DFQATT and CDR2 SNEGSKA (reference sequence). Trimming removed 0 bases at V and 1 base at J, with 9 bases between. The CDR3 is CSARDLATNTEAFF. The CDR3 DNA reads TGCAGTGCTAGAGATCTTGCGACGAACACTGAAGCTTTCTTT.

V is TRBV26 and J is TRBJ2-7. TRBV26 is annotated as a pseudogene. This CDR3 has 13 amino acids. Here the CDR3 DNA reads TGTGCCAGCAGCTTTAGTTCAGACTACGAGCAGTACTTC. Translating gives CASSFSSDYEQYF.